One and the same sample provided the 2 T cell receptor beta chains below, sequenced in a study of CD8 T cells in ankylosing spondylitis. TCRdb ran MiXCR on the 5' RACE reads and lists one entry per CDR3 protein. The sample carries roughly 26,000 distinct CDR3 sequences, 13% recorded once. The sequenced material came from blood. Receptors originate from a male donor with ankylosing spondylitis or in good health (not recorded which).

This clonotype turned up a few times. The rearrangement uses TRBV20-1 and TRBJ2-1; 8 nucleotides match TRBD2. Looked up from germline, CDR1 is DFQATT and CDR2 is SNEGSKA (reference sequence). J was trimmed by 4 bases and V by 4 bases; bases with no gene match: 0. The CDR3 contains 12 residues. CDR3 nucleotides: TGCAGTGCTAAGCGGGGGTACAATGAGCAGTTCTTC. Translated, it gives CSAKRGYNEQFF.

This clonotype has just a few counts. The genes are TRBV5-1 and TRBJ2-1; D is ambiguous. The V end lost 4 bases, the J end lost 0 bases, and 8 bases lay between the germline ends. The CDR3 is 14 amino acids. Germline CDR1 and CDR2: SGHRS and YFSETQ. The CDR3 sequence: CASSTASSYNEQFF. As DNA, the CDR3 is TGCGCCAGCAGCACCGCTAGCTCCTACAATGAGCAGTTCTTC.